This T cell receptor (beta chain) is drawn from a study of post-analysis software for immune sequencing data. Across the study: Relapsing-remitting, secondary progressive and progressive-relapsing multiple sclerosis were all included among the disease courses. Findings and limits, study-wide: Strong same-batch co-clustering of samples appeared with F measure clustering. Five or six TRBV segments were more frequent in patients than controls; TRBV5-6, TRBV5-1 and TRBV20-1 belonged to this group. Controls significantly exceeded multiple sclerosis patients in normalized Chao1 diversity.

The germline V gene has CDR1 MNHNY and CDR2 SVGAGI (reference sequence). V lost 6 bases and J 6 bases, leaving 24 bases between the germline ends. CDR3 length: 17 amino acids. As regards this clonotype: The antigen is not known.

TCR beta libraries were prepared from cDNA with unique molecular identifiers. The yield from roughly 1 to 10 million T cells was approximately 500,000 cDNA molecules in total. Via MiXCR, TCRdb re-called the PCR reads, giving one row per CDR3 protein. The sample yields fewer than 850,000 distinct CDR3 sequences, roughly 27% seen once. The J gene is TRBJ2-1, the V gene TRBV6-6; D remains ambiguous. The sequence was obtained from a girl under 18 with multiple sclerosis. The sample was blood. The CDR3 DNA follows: TGTGCCAGCAGCCCTAAGAGACCCCAAGCGCCTTGCAATGAGCAGTTCTTC. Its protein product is CASSPKRPQAPCNEQFF.